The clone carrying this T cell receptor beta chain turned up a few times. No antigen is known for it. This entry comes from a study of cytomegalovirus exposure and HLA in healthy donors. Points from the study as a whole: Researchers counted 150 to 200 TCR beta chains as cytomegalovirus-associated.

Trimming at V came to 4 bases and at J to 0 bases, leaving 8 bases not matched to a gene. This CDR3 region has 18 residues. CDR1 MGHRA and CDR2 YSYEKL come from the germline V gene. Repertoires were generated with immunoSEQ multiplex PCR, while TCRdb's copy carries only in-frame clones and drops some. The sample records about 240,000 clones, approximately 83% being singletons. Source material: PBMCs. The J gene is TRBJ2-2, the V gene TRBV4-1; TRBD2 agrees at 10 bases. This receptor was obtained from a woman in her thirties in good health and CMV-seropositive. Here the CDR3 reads CASSPGWTSGANTGELFF. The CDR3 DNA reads TGCGCCAGCAGCCCCGGATGGACTAGCGGTGCGAACACCGGGGAGCTGTTTTTT.